This T cell receptor beta chain derives from a study of T-cell memory formation after mild COVID-19. This clonotype was detected only a few times. TCRdb re-derived calls from the 5' RACE reads in MiXCR, one entry per CDR3 protein. This table has 150,000 or so distinct CDR3 sequences, 30% to 35% appearing once. V was clipped by 0 bases and J by 3 bases, with 7 bases between them. The CDR3 runs 13 residues. The V gene's germline CDR1 is SGDLS and CDR2 YYNGEE. The chain links TRBV9 to TRBJ2-7; D not resolved. The origin of this receptor is an adult woman who had mild COVID-19 (a few samples of this study predate the infection). Cell type and time point are not known. The sequencing sample was made of PBMCs or a T cell subset sorted from them (not recorded which). CDR3 sequence (DNA): TGTGCCAGCAGCGTAGCTCCGATCTACGAGCAGTACTTC. Translating it yields CASSVAPIYEQYF.